This paragraph reports one TCR beta chain. Per the germline V gene, CDR1 is MGHRA and CDR2 is YSYEKL. V gave up 1 base and J gave up 2 bases, with 12 bases separating them. This CDR3 region has 15 residues. The data were taken from a study of blood T cell repertoires in COVID-19. On the study more broadly: Whether acute or convalescent, the COVID-19 samples came from the United States, Italy and Spain. Sample material is recorded as cDNA or gDNA derived from T cells, B-cell-depleted T cells, or PBMCs.

In the original processing: Reference gene primers were amplified, and this amplification served to estimate nucleated cell counts. Profiling relied on immunoSEQ multiplex PCR, and the TCRdb table lists in-frame clones only, not all of them. Clone size and V and J calls were adopted from that table, with D and trimming inferred from the DNA. The table has roughly 100,000 clones, around 89% seen once; the top ten hold approximately 31%. The chain joins TRBV4-1 to TRBJ2-7; D not certain. Sequences were obtained from peripheral blood. This TCR was recovered from a woman older than 75 with acute or convalescent COVID-19. The CDR3 spells CASSQALYSTYEQYF. Here the CDR3 DNA reads TGCGCCAGCAGCCAAGCCTTGTACTCTACCTACGAGCAGTACTTC.